The 27 T cell receptor beta chains listed next were all sequenced from one sample in a study of identifying expanded T cells in peripheral blood. Clones were read by immunoSEQ multiplex PCR, and TCRdb kept only the in-frame ones, dropping some. The repertoire holds approximately 85,000 clones, with approximately 85% as singletons. Source material: blood. All receptors derive from a person aged 18 to 70 in good health.

The rearrangement links TRBV5-1 to TRBJ2-7; 9 bases are shared with TRBD1. This CDR3 is built from 15 residues. Germline V CDR1 and CDR2: SGHRS, YFSETQ. The junction had 2 bases not matched to a gene; V was cut back by 0 bases and J by 1 base. CDR3 in amino acids: CASSLAGQGSYEQYF. For the CDR3, the DNA is TGCGCCAGCAGCTTGGCGGGACAGGGTTCCTACGAGCAGTACTTC.

CDR3 sequence reads: CSVADSSNQPQHF. DNA of the CDR3: TGCAGCGTTGCGGACAGTAGCAATCAGCCCCAGCATTTT. The chain joins TRBV29-1 to TRBJ1-5, with a possible D match to TRBD1 (6 bases). V lost 4 bases and J 0 bases, leaving 7 bases between the germline ends. The CDR3 is made up of 13 amino acids. Germline loops: CDR1 SQVTM, CDR2 ANQGSEA.

This chain joins TRBV5-8 and TRBJ2-5, with D tentatively TRBD2 (5 bases). Germline V CDR1 and CDR2: SGHTS, YDEGEE. This CDR3 region has 11 residues. Trimming took 3 bases from V and 5 from J, leaving 5 bases between them. In DNA, the CDR3 is TGTGCCAGCAGCTGGGAGGAGACCCAGTACTTC. It yields the protein CASSWEETQYF.

The J gene is TRBJ1-1, the V gene TRBV29-1, with unresolved D. Germline lookup yields CDR1 SQVTM and CDR2 ANQGSEA. V was clipped by 7 bases and J by 2 bases, with 8 bases between them. The CDR3 covers 11 residues. CDR3: CSATPNTEAFF. The CDR3 nucleotides are TGCAGCGCCACCCCAAACACTGAAGCTTTCTTT. The full variable domain, in which reference TRBV29-1 and TRBJ1-1 provide the parts outside the CDR3, is SAVISQKPSRDICQRGTSLTIQCQVDSQVTMMFWYRQQPGQSLTLIATANQGSEATYESGFVIDKFPISRPNLTFSTLTVSNMSPEDSSIYLCSATPNTEAFFGQGTRLTVV.

The chain employs TRBV9 and TRBJ2-7; D possibly matches TRBD1 or TRBD2 (5 bases each). The V end was cut by 4 bases, the J end by 3 bases, with 11 bases between. Germline V gene sequence: CDR1 SGDLS, CDR2 YYNGEE. The CDR3 extends over 13 amino acids. The DNA of the CDR3 is TGTGCCAGCAGCTCCGGGGCCGACTACGAGCAGTACTTC. It yields the protein CASSSGADYEQYF.

The chain couples TRBV19 to TRBJ2-3; D unclear. The V gene lost 4 bases and the J gene lost 0 bases, with 5 bases spanning the gap. Germline values: CDR1 LNHDA, CDR2 SQIVND (reference sequence). The CDR3 covers 13 residues. The CDR3 loop is CASSRESTDTQYF. CDR3 sequence (DNA): TGTGCCAGTAGTAGAGAGAGCACAGATACGCAGTATTTT.

The J gene is TRBJ1-5, the V gene TRBV14, with D hard to call. In germline, CDR1 is SGHDN, CDR2 FVKESK. This CDR3 contains 14 residues. V was trimmed by 1 base and J by 4 bases, leaving 8 bases between them. DNA for the CDR3: TGTGCCAGCAGCCAAGGTAGCCTAAATCAGCCCCAGCATTTT. It encodes CASSQGSLNQPQHF.

On this clone itself: The same CDR3 can be traced to other DNA sequences in this sample. CDR3 sequence: CASSIEDIQYF. The CDR3 nucleotides read TGTGCCAGTAGTATTGAGGACATTCAGTACTTC. The chain links TRBV19 to TRBJ2-4, with no clear D. Trimming removed 3 bases from V and 8 bases from J, with 5 bases in between. The germline CDR1 and CDR2 sequences are LNHDA and SQIVND (reference sequence). The CDR3 has 11 amino acids.

In this sample, this clone turned up once. The chain couples TRBV30 to TRBJ2-3; D possibly corresponds to TRBD2 (6 bases). Germline CDR1 and CDR2: GTSNPN and SVGIG (reference sequence). The V end was cut by 3 bases, the J end by 4 bases, with 20 bases between. The CDR3 runs 16 residues. CDR3 in amino acids: CAWSRWVGGASDTQYF. CDR3 nucleotides: TGTGCCTGGAGCCGCTGGGTCGGGGGAGCCTCAGATACGCAGTATTTT.

The DNA of the CDR3 is TGTGCCAGCAGCTTGGGCGCAGGGGGCAACACTGAAGCTTTCTTT. Translated: CASSLGAGGNTEAFF. The J gene is TRBJ1-1, the V gene TRBV5-6; the match to TRBD1 covers 8 bases. V shed 0 bases, J shed 2 bases, and the junction held 3 bases outside the gene matches. CDR1 is SGHDT and CDR2 is YYEEEE in the germline V gene. CDR3 length: 15 residues.

The chain joins TRBV7-2 to TRBJ2-1; 10 bases are shared with TRBD2. The J segment lost 9 bases and the V segment lost 8 bases, leaving 7 bases of the junction unmatched. Per the germline V gene, CDR1 is SGHTA and CDR2 is FQGNSA. This CDR3 is 13 amino acids long. The CDR3 sequence is CASRAGGIGEQFF. In nucleotides, the CDR3 is TGTGCCAGCCGAGCGGGAGGGATTGGTGAGCAGTTCTTC. The whole variable domain, filled in from reference TRBV7-2 and TRBJ2-1, reads GAGVSQSPSNKVTEKGKDVELRCDPISGHTALYWYRQSLGQGLEFLIYFQGNSAPDKSGLPSDRFSAERTGGSVSTLTIQRTQQEDSAVYLCASRAGGIGEQFFGPGTRLTVL.

The rearrangement links TRBV6-6 to TRBJ2-1; TRBD2 matches at 8 bases. CDR1 and CDR2 from the germline V gene are MNHNY and SVGAGI (reference sequence). This CDR3 has 14 amino acids. Trimming took 2 bases from V and 7 from J; bases not matched to a gene: 4. The CDR3 here is CASSYEGLGNEQFF. CDR3 DNA sequence: TGTGCCAGCAGTTACGAGGGACTAGGGAATGAGCAGTTCTTC.

The chain combines TRBV7-9 with TRBJ2-2; TRBD2 is a possible D gene (6 bases). Between the trimmed V and J ends, which lost 1 base and 0 bases, there was a span of 9 bases. The CDR3 contains 16 residues. CDR1 and CDR2 from the germline V gene are SEHNR and FQNEAQ (reference sequence). This CDR3 is CASSLEGGANTGELFF. As DNA, the CDR3 is TGTGCCAGCAGCTTAGAGGGCGGGGCGAACACCGGGGAGCTGTTTTTT.

The rearrangement joins TRBV15 to TRBJ1-5, with TRBD1 as a possible D gene (5 bases). CDR3 size: 17 residues. V was pared by 0 bases and J by 6 bases, with 18 bases between. Germline V gene lookup returns CDR1 LNHNV and CDR2 YYDKDF (reference sequence). The CDR3 coding sequence is TGTGCCACCAGCAGAGATCAAGCGGCAGGGCTCCTTCAGCCCCAGCATTTT. It translates to CATSRDQAAGLLQPQHF.

The gene calls are TRBV27 and TRBJ2-7, with TRBD2 identical over 7 bases. CDR3 length: 15 amino acids. The ends lost 1 base at V and 2 bases at J; junction bases unmatched: 5. Germline CDR1 reads MNHEY; CDR2 reads SMNVEV (reference sequence). CDR3 nucleotide sequence: TGTGCCAGCAGTTTATATGGACTAGGGGCCTACGAGCAGTACTTC. It specifies CASSLYGLGAYEQYF.

The rearrangement links TRBV4-3 to TRBJ1-4, with TRBD1 matching 7 bases. The junction had 8 bases not matched to a gene; V was cut back by 3 bases and J by 7 bases. The CDR3 spans 15 residues. Germline V gives CDR1 LGHNA, CDR2 YSLEER. The CDR3 region is CASSQLQGNSEKLFF. As DNA, the CDR3 is TGCGCCAGCAGCCAGCTACAGGGGAATAGTGAAAAACTGTTTTTT.

The chain carries TRBV11-3 and TRBJ2-3; 8 nucleotides line up with TRBD2. Germline trimming cut 3 bases from V and 2 bases from J; bases unmatched to any gene: 10. CDR3 length equals 17 residues. CDR1 is SGHNT, CDR2 YENEEA, per germline. The CDR3 loop reads CASSFRSGGFDTDTQYF. In DNA form, the CDR3 reads TGTGCCAGCAGCTTTCGGAGCGGGGGTTTCGACACAGATACGCAGTATTTT.

This clone was seen once. V is TRBV27 and J is TRBJ2-6; TRBD1 aligns across 12 bases. The length of the CDR3 is 20 residues. Unmatched junction bases numbered 10, after V lost 3 bases and J lost 1 base. Looked up from germline, CDR1 is MNHEY and CDR2 is SMNVEV (reference sequence). Here the CDR3 reads CASSFGPPGQGASGANVLTF. The CDR3 DNA sequence: TGTGCCAGCAGTTTTGGACCTCCGGGACAGGGGGCTTCTGGGGCCAACGTCCTGACTTTC.

As for this clone: Germline and junction disagree at one end, which may indicate a read error. CDR3 region: CAWSLGGFTDAQYF. The CDR3 nucleotides are TGTGCCTGGAGTTTGGGGGGGTTTACAGATGCGCAGTATTTT. V and J are TRBV30 and TRBJ2-3; the match to TRBD2 covers 7 bases. This CDR3 has 14 residues. Germline loops: CDR1 GTSNPN, CDR2 SVGIG (reference sequence).

The chain recombines TRBV9 with TRBJ2-1; 12 bases agree with TRBD2. This CDR3 is 16 amino acids long. J was trimmed by 2 bases and V by 0 bases; bases with no gene match: 0. Per the germline V gene, CDR1 is SGDLS and CDR2 is YYNGEE. This CDR3 reads CASSVASGRAYNEQFF. The CDR3 DNA reads as TGTGCCAGCAGCGTAGCTAGCGGGAGGGCCTACAATGAGCAGTTCTTC.

J is TRBJ1-2 and V is TRBV4-1, with a possible D match to TRBD1 (5 bases). The V and J ends lost 1 base and 2 bases respectively, with 14 bases between them. This CDR3 is built from 16 residues. Germline V gene lookup returns CDR1 MGHRA and CDR2 YSYEKL. The CDR3, as DNA: TGCGCCAGCAGCCAAGGTGGCGGGGCGGAGAACTATGGCTACACCTTC. Translated, it gives CASSQGGGAENYGYTF.

The V and J genes are TRBV6-6 and TRBJ2-2; weak D call: TRBD1 (6 bases). The CDR3 sequence is 14 residues long. Trimming removed 6 bases from V and 0 bases from J, with 8 bases in between. Germline CDR1 is MNHNY and CDR2 is SVGAGI (reference sequence). CDR3 DNA: TGTGCCAGCAGACAGGGAACGAACACCGGGGAGCTGTTTTTT. It yields the protein CASRQGTNTGELFF.

This chain links TRBV6-4 with TRBJ1-5; D may be TRBD1 (5 bases). The germline V and J ends were trimmed by 8 bases and 6 bases, with 23 bases remaining between them. This CDR3 spans 16 amino acids. Germline V gene data show CDR1 as MRHNA and CDR2 as SNTAGT. In DNA form, the CDR3 reads TGTGCCAGCCACTTCAACCCGTTCAGGGTCTGTCAGCCCCAGCATTTT. Translating gives CASHFNPFRVCQPQHF.

V usage is TRBV7-8 and J usage is TRBJ2-2, with 7 bases identical to TRBD2. This CDR3 comprises 17 residues. The ends lost 5 bases at V and 0 bases at J; junction bases unmatched: 9. Germline CDR1 SGHVS, CDR2 FQNEAQ. As DNA, the CDR3 is TGTGCCAGCAGCACACCCGCTAGCGGACCGAACACCGGGGAGCTGTTTTTT. Encoded protein: CASSTPASGPNTGELFF. Drawing the rest from reference TRBV7-8 and TRBJ2-2, the complete variable domain is GAGVSQSPRYKVAKRGQDVALRCDPISGHVSLFWYQQALGQGPEFLTYFQNEAQLDKSGLPSDRFFAERPEGSVSTLKIQRTQQEDSAVYLCASSTPASGPNTGELFFGEGSRLTVL.

The chain couples TRBV9 to TRBJ2-3; maybe TRBD1 (5 bases). Germline V gives CDR1 SGDLS, CDR2 YYNGEE. V was clipped by 1 base and J by 0 bases, with 21 bases between them. This CDR3 has 19 amino acids. CDR3 residues: CASSVQKGPPSHSTDTQYF. CDR3 nucleotide sequence: TGTGCCAGCAGCGTACAAAAGGGGCCGCCTTCACATAGCACAGATACGCAGTATTTT.

This clone was found a few times. This rearrangement joins TRBV7-2 to TRBJ2-7; the match to TRBD1 covers 9 bases. This CDR3 comprises 18 residues. Germline V CDR1 and CDR2: SGHTA, FQGNSA. V lost 0 bases and J lost 3; bases outside the gene matches: 12. CDR3 amino acids: CASSLAVPGQGQGYEQYF. DNA for the CDR3: TGTGCCAGCAGCTTAGCAGTCCCGGGACAGGGACAAGGCTACGAGCAGTACTTC.

This rearrangement joins TRBV4-3 to TRBJ2-1, with 9 bases matching TRBD2. Germline V CDR1 and CDR2: LGHNA, YSLEER. With V trimmed by 1 base and J by 4 bases, 5 bases remained unmatched. The CDR3 is made up of 16 amino acids. In nucleotides, the CDR3 is TGCGCCAGCAGCCAAGGTGAAGCGGGAGGATACAATGAGCAGTTCTTC. It yields the protein CASSQGEAGGYNEQFF.